The clone carrying this T cell receptor (beta chain) occurred many times. The entry originates in a study of HIV-infected patients and healthy controls. Per germline, CDR1 SQVTM and CDR2 ANQGSEA. Trimming removed 3 bases from V and 0 bases from J; junction bases left unmatched: 7. This CDR3 comprises 15 residues. TCRdb used MiXCR to reprocess the 5' RACE reads, holding one entry per CDR3 protein. The repertoire holds under 20,000 distinct CDR3 sequences, with approximately 16% as singletons. Sequenced: CD8+ T cells from blood. This TCR came from a human donor in good health. The V gene is TRBV29-1, the J gene TRBJ2-5; the match to TRBD2 covers 7 bases. The CDR3: CSVDTGTKYQETQYF. In DNA form, the CDR3 reads TGCAGCGTTGATACCGGGACTAAGTACCAAGAGACCCAGTACTTC.